The present TCR beta chain was sequenced within a study of PD-1 blockade in classical Hodgkin lymphoma. Broader study findings: Complete responders started with a diversity level that resembled newly diagnosed patients at baseline. There was a significant rise in CD4+ TCR diversity by C4D1, with no such rise for CD8+.

Measured with immunoSEQ multiplex PCR; TCRdb has only the in-frame clones, and not every one. The table has about 85,000 clones, 85% to 95% seen once. As concerns this clone: Its antigen is unknown.

Looked up from germline, CDR1 is SGHVS and CDR2 is FNYEAQ. The CDR3 totals 18 residues. Trimming pared 1 base from V and 2 bases from J, leaving 18 bases between. No patient escaped relapse after autologous stem cell transplantation, and brentuximab vedotin exposure varied. When best responses were assessed, they were complete response, partial response or progressive disease. This chain uses TRBV7-6 with TRBJ1-5; D call uncertain. Sequenced material: peripheral blood mononuclear cells (PBMCs), taken before the second cycle of nivolumab. This receptor was obtained from a human donor with classical Hodgkin lymphoma. The CDR3 loop is CASSLGTDNFGGNQPQHF. Written as DNA, the CDR3 is TGTGCCAGCAGCTTAGGGACTGACAATTTTGGAGGCAATCAGCCCCAGCATTTT.